The 27 T cell receptor beta chains given below trace back to one sample, sequenced in a study of control samples from healthy donors and cancer patients. Sequencing used immunoSEQ multiplex PCR; TCRdb keeps in-frame clones, though not all of them. The top ten hold about 32% of the sample, which has about 15,000 clones, 85% to 90% seen once. Sequencing was performed on PBMCs. These receptors were obtained from a man aged 55 to 70 with head and neck cancer.

This chain joins TRBV7-9 and TRBJ1-1; possibly TRBD1 for D (6 bases). The CDR3 is 15 amino acids. Germline CDR1 reads SEHNR; CDR2 reads FQNEAQ (reference sequence). Trimming stripped 0 bases from V and 9 bases from J, with 17 bases between. Here the CDR3 DNA reads TGTGCCAGCAGCTTAGCGTGGGGGGCTGATCCAAAAGCTTTCTTT. Translating gives CASSLAWGADPKAFF.

V and J are TRBV10-2 and TRBJ1-3; unclear D gene. Germline loops: CDR1 WSHSY, CDR2 SAAADI. The CDR3 consists of 16 residues. V was pared by 1 base and J by 0 bases, with 10 bases between. CDR3 in DNA: TGCGCCAGCAGTGAGTTCCGTACATCCTCTGGAAACACCATATATTTT. Translation: CASSEFRTSSGNTIYF.

The V and J genes are TRBV5-1 and TRBJ2-2; no clear D gene. Per the germline V gene, CDR1 is SGHRS and CDR2 is YFSETQ. This CDR3 spans 16 amino acids. Trimming shortened V by 1 base and J by 1 base, and 11 bases separated the two germline ends. This CDR3 is CASSLRTSGNTGELFF. As DNA, the CDR3 is TGCGCCAGCAGCTTGAGGACCTCTGGGAACACCGGGGAGCTGTTTTTT. The full variable domain, in which reference TRBV5-1 and TRBJ2-2 provide the parts outside the CDR3, is KAGVTQTPRYLIKTRGQQVTLSCSPISGHRSVSWYQQTPGQGLQFLFEYFSETQRNKGNFPGRFSGRQFSNSRSEMNVSTLELGDSALYLCASSLRTSGNTGELFFGEGSRLTVL.

The V and J genes are TRBV7-2 and TRBJ2-2; TRBD2 agrees at 7 bases. The CDR3 length is 16 residues. The trim removed 3 bases at V and 2 bases at J, leaving 6 bases unmatched. Germline CDR1 SGHTA, CDR2 FQGNSA. CDR3 sequence (DNA): TGTGCCAGCAGCTTTCGGGGGAGGGGTAACACCGGGGAGCTGTTTTTT. Its translation: CASSFRGRGNTGELFF.

This clone was seen a single time. This chain links TRBV27 with TRBJ1-1; no firm D call. The V and J ends lost 6 bases and 0 bases respectively, with 11 bases between them. Germline CDR1 and CDR2: MNHEY and SMNVEV (reference sequence). The CDR3 contains 14 residues. Here the CDR3 reads CASSLDRLNTEAFF. Here the CDR3 DNA reads TGTGCCAGCAGCCTGGACCGCTTGAACACTGAAGCTTTCTTT.

This chain uses TRBV21-1 with TRBJ2-7; the table's D call TRBD2 went unverified against the DNA. TRBV21-1 is shown as a pseudogene. The CDR3 sequence is 16 residues long. The CDR3 nucleotides read TGTGCCAGCAGCTCTATTGAGCCCCTTGGTCACGCCGAGCAGTACTTC. Its protein is CASSSIEPLGHAEQYF.

This clone was picked up a small number of times. The chain uses TRBV5-5 and TRBJ1-6; no reliable D call. The CDR3 sequence is 16 residues long. V was cut by 3 bases and J by 8 bases, with 18 bases left in between. Germline lookup yields CDR1 SGHKS and CDR2 YYEKEE (reference sequence). CDR3 nucleotides: TGTGCCAGCAGCTACGGACGTGGGCCGGGGTATTCACCCCTCCACTTT. Its protein product is CASSYGRGPGYSPLHF. The variable domain in full, with the rest retrieved from reference TRBV5-5 and TRBJ1-6, is DAGVTQSPTHLIKTRGQQVTLRCSPISGHKSVSWYQQVLGQGPQFIFQYYEKEERGRGNFPDRFSARQFPNYSSELNVNALLLGDSALYLCASSYGRGPGYSPLHFGNGTRLTVT.

The chain employs TRBV6-2 or TRBV6-3 and TRBJ2-1; D is unclear. The length of the CDR3 is 13 residues. Per the germline V gene, CDR1 is MNHEY and CDR2 is SVGEGT. Trimming shortened V by 5 bases and J by 9 bases, and 14 bases separated the two germline ends. The CDR3 bases are TGTGCCAGCAGTCCCGGGCAGCTGAGTGAGCAGTTCTTC. Translation gives CASSPGQLSEQFF.

The chain is built from TRBV27 and TRBJ1-2; D perhaps matches TRBD1 (5 bases). V lost 8 bases and J lost 7, with 17 bases in between. This CDR3 has 13 amino acids. Germline V gene data show CDR1 as MNHEY and CDR2 as SMNVEV (reference sequence). The CDR3 nucleotides read TGTGCCAGCGCTGACAGTAAGGGCAGTGGCTACACCTTC. Translating it yields CASADSKGSGYTF.

The chain links TRBV29-1 to TRBJ2-5; D is ambiguous. Between the trimmed V and J ends, which lost 2 bases and 5 bases, there was a span of 6 bases. The germline V gene encodes CDR1 SQVTM and CDR2 ANQGSEA. This CDR3 has 11 residues. The CDR3 protein is CSVESPETQYF. DNA for the CDR3: TGCAGCGTTGAATCTCCGGAGACCCAGTACTTC.

The chain employs TRBV19 and TRBJ2-5; D is uncertain. The CDR3 is made up of 14 amino acids. Per the germline V gene, CDR1 is LNHDA and CDR2 is SQIVND (reference sequence). Trimming took 6 bases from V and 5 from J, leaving 16 bases between them. The CDR3 DNA sequence: TGTGCCAGTAGGAGACACTCGGAAGGGGAGACCCAGTACTTC. Translated, it gives CASRRHSEGETQYF.

In DNA, the CDR3 is TGCGCCAGCAGCTTAAAGGGACTCCAAGAGACCCAGTACTTC. This codes for CASSLKGLQETQYF. This rearrangement joins TRBV5-1 to TRBJ2-5, with a tentative D call TRBD2 (6 bases). The CDR3 is made up of 14 amino acids. Germline V gives CDR1 SGHRS, CDR2 YFSETQ. Trimming shortened V by 2 bases and J by 1 base, and 9 bases separated the two germline ends.

The V call is TRBV6-5, the J call TRBJ2-2; a weak D match, TRBD1 (6 bases). CDR3 length equals 15 residues. Germline loops: CDR1 MNHEY, CDR2 SVGAGI. V gave up 9 bases and J gave up 8 bases, with 22 bases separating them. CDR3 in amino acids: CASGTPETGGGELFF. The CDR3, as DNA: TGTGCCAGTGGGACCCCGGAGACAGGTGGAGGGGAGCTGTTTTTT.

This chain uses TRBV11-2 with TRBJ2-7; 8 nucleotides agree with TRBD2. This CDR3 is 13 amino acids long. Per the germline V gene, CDR1 is SGHAT and CDR2 is FQNNGV. J lost 5 bases, V lost 5 bases, and 5 bases had no gene match. In DNA form, the CDR3 reads TGTGCCAGCAGCCTTAGCGGGGCGGACGAGCAGTACTTC. Protein: CASSLSGADEQYF.

The V and J genes are TRBV19 and TRBJ1-2, with a tentative D call TRBD1 (6 bases). This CDR3 spans 13 amino acids. CDR1 and CDR2 from the germline V gene are LNHDA and SQIVND (reference sequence). Trimming pared 10 bases from V and 2 bases from J, leaving 14 bases between. The CDR3 is CATKQGPNYGYTF. DNA for the CDR3: TGTGCCACTAAGCAGGGGCCGAACTATGGCTACACCTTC.

J is TRBJ2-1 and V is TRBV2; 9 nucleotides match TRBD2. J was trimmed by 2 bases and V by 6 bases; bases with no gene match: 14. This CDR3 has 18 residues. Germline CDR1 SNHLY, CDR2 FYNNEI. CDR3 in amino acids: CASSLTSGPKRAYNEQFF. CDR3 DNA: TGTGCCAGCAGCCTGACTAGCGGCCCCAAGCGAGCCTACAATGAGCAGTTCTTC.

The gene calls are TRBV15 and TRBJ1-2; tentatively, D is TRBD1 (6 bases). Per the germline V gene, CDR1 is LNHNV and CDR2 is YYDKDF (reference sequence). V shed 6 bases and J shed 4 bases, with 15 bases lying between them. The CDR3 has 14 residues. The CDR3 here is CATRLDGQSYGYTF. The CDR3 DNA follows: TGTGCCACCAGGTTAGACGGACAGTCCTATGGCTACACCTTC.

This sequence joins TRBV5-8 and TRBJ1-1; D is undetermined. The germline CDR1 and CDR2 sequences are SGHTS and YDEGEE. V shed 3 bases and J shed 1 base, with 10 bases lying between them. This CDR3 has 14 residues. The CDR3 sequence: CASSYQTANTEAFF. The CDR3 coding sequence is TGTGCCAGCAGCTACCAGACGGCGAACACTGAAGCTTTCTTT.

The CDR3 loop reads CASSQQANTEAFF. The CDR3 nucleotides read TGTGCCAGCAGCCAGCAGGCGAACACTGAAGCTTTCTTT. The chain joins TRBV7-8 to TRBJ1-1, with D hard to call. V was shortened by 5 bases and J by 1 base, with 8 bases between the two germline ends. Germline CDR1 SGHVS, CDR2 FQNEAQ. This CDR3 comprises 13 residues.

This sequence joins TRBV27 and TRBJ1-1; D unclear. V was cut by 5 bases and J by 6 bases, with 19 bases left in between. The CDR3 spans 15 residues. The germline V gene encodes CDR1 MNHEY and CDR2 SMNVEV (reference sequence). CDR3 sequence reads: CASSPGSVESAEAFF. The CDR3 DNA reads as TGTGCCAGCAGTCCCGGGTCAGTGGAATCTGCTGAAGCTTTCTTT.

This clone was counted a single time. The chain recombines TRBV5-1 with TRBJ1-1; unclear D gene. CDR3 length: 16 amino acids. Germline V gives CDR1 SGHRS, CDR2 YFSETQ. V lost 8 bases, J lost 5 bases, and 25 bases lay in between. The CDR3: CASTPGWGSLGTEAFF. In DNA form, the CDR3 reads TGCGCCAGTACGCCCGGATGGGGATCATTGGGAACTGAAGCTTTCTTT. The full variable domain, completed using reference TRBV5-1 and TRBJ1-1, is KAGVTQTPRYLIKTRGQQVTLSCSPISGHRSVSWYQQTPGQGLQFLFEYFSETQRNKGNFPGRFSGRQFSNSRSEMNVSTLELGDSALYLCASTPGWGSLGTEAFFGQGTRLTVV.

The chain is built from TRBV3-1 (or the pseudogene TRBV3-2) and TRBJ2-1; D gene unclear. Trimming stripped 4 bases from V and 0 bases from J, with 10 bases between. Germline V gives CDR1 LGHDT, CDR2 YNNKEL (reference sequence). CDR3 length: 15 residues. The CDR3 DNA is TGTGCCAGCAGCCCTTCCCCGGGCTCCTACAATGAGCAGTTCTTC. Its translation: CASSPSPGSYNEQFF.

The rearrangement joins TRBV2 to TRBJ2-1, with D perhaps TRBD2 (7 bases). Trimming removed 1 base from V and 5 bases from J, with 12 bases in between. The germline V gene encodes CDR1 SNHLY and CDR2 FYNNEI. The CDR3 extends over 15 amino acids. CDR3 coding DNA: TGTGCCAGCAGTGAAGTAGGCGGGGGCAACAATGAGCAGTTCTTC. Protein: CASSEVGGGNNEQFF.

The chain is built from TRBV6-5 and TRBJ2-7, with unresolved D. The CDR3 totals 11 residues. CDR1 and CDR2 from the germline V gene are MNHEY and SVGAGI. V lost 7 bases and J 7 bases, leaving 11 bases between the germline ends. For the CDR3, the DNA is TGTGCCAGCAATAGGGTGGGTGAGCAGTACTTC. Translating it yields CASNRVGEQYF.

The rearrangement joins TRBV5-1 to TRBJ2-5; D is unresolved. Germline-derived CDR1 and CDR2 are SGHRS and YFSETQ. The CDR3 runs to 16 residues. Trimming took 4 bases from V and 5 from J, leaving 21 bases between them. CDR3 in DNA: TGCGCCAGCAGCCCCGGCGTTGCCTACCCCCCGGAGACCCAGTACTTC. Its translation: CASSPGVAYPPETQYF.

This chain uses TRBV14 with TRBJ1-2, with 12 positions matching TRBD1. V shed 4 bases, J shed 4 bases, and the junction held 4 bases outside the gene matches. The CDR3 totals 15 residues. Germline V gene lookup returns CDR1 SGHDN and CDR2 FVKESK. The CDR3 sequence: CASSPPGQGAYGYTF. Written as DNA, the CDR3 is TGTGCCAGCAGCCCCCCGGGACAGGGGGCCTATGGCTACACCTTC.

The chain links TRBV23-1 to TRBJ2-2, with a weak D call TRBD2 (6 bases). TRBV23-1 belongs to the ORF category, with a function that is uncertain. Deletions cut 2 bases from V and 6 bases from J, with 19 bases between. This CDR3 spans 17 amino acids. The DNA of the CDR3 is TGCGCCAGCAGTCAAGAACCCGGGACTCATGCGCCCGGGGAGCTGTTTTTT. Encoded protein: CASSQEPGTHAPGELFF.